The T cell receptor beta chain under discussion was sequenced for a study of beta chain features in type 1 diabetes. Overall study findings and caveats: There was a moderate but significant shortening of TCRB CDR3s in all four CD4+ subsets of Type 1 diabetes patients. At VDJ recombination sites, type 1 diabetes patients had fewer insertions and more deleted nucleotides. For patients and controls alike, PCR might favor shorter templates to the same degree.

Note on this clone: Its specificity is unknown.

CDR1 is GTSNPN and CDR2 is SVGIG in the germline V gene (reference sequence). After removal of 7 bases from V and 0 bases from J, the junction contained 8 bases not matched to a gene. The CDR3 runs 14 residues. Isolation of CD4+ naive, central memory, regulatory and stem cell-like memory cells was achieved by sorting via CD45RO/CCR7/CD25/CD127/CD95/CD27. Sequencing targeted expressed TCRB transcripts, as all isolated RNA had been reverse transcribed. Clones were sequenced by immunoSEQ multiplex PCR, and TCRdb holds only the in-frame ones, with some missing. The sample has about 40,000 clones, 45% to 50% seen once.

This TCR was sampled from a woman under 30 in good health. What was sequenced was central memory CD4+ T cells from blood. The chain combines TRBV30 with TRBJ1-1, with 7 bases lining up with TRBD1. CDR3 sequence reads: CAYSKGQMNTEAFF. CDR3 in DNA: TGTGCCTACTCAAAGGGACAGATGAACACTGAAGCTTTCTTT.